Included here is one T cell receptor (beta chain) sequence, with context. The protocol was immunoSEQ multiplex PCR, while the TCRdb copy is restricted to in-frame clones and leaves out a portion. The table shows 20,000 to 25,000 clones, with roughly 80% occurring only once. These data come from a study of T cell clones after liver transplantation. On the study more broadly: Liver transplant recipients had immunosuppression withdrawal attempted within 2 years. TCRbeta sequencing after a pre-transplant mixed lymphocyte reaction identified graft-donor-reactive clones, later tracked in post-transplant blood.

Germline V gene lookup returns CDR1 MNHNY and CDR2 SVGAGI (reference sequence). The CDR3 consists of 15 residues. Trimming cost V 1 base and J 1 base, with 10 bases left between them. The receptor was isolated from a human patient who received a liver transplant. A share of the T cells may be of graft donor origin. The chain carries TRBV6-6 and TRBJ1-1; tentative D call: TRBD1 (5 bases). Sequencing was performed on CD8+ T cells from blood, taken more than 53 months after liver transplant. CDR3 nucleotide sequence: TGTGCCAGCAGTTACTATGGGGGGACGAACACTGAAGCTTTCTTT. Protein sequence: CASSYYGGTNTEAFF.